The TCR beta chain under discussion was sequenced for a study of T cells after yellow fever vaccination. Broader study findings: Highly abundant clonotypes carried over from the bulk population could end up in FACS-sorted repertoires as contaminants.

MiXCR was run by TCRdb on the 5' RACE reads, yielding one entry per CDR3 protein. The data show about 45,000 distinct CDR3 sequences, around 6.4% seen once. The ends were cut back, 5 bases at V and 3 bases at J, with 8 bases in the middle. CDR1 and CDR2 from the germline V gene are SEHNR and FQNEAQ (reference sequence). The CDR3 is 12 residues long. The source was PBMCs, either bulk or a sorted T-cell subset (CD4+, CD8+, memory, or dextramer-sorted; not recorded which), collected 45 days after the yellow fever booster vaccination. The receptor was isolated from a man aged 30 to 45 who received the YFV17D yellow fever vaccine. The chain employs TRBV7-9 and TRBJ2-7, with D perhaps assigned TRBD1 or TRBD2 (5 bases each). CDR3 region: CASSRDHYEQYF. The CDR3 DNA sequence: TGTGCCAGCAGCCGGGACCACTACGAGCAGTACTTC.